One and the same sample provided the 14 T cell receptor beta chains below, sequenced in a study of cytomegalovirus exposure and HLA in healthy donors. Profiling relied on immunoSEQ multiplex PCR, and the TCRdb table lists in-frame clones only, not all of them. The sample lists about 160,000 clones; about nine tenths were seen once. Sequenced input: PBMCs. The receptors come from a young woman in good health and CMV-seronegative.

The chain uses TRBV19 and TRBJ2-3; a weak D match, TRBD2 (5 bases). Germline CDR1 LNHDA, CDR2 SQIVND (reference sequence). This CDR3 contains 17 residues. Trimming took 4 bases from V and 2 from J, leaving 19 bases between them. CDR3 sequence (DNA): TGTGCCAGTAGTAGACGAGCGGCCCTGGGGTCCACAGATACGCAGTATTTT. The encoded protein is CASSRRAALGSTDTQYF.

V usage is TRBV19 and J usage is TRBJ1-5; tentatively, D is TRBD1 (6 bases). The germline V and J ends were trimmed by 4 bases and 7 bases, with 20 bases remaining between them. Germline-derived CDR1 and CDR2 are LNHDA and SQIVND (reference sequence). This CDR3 is built from 16 residues. The CDR3 is CASSTTDGTRNQPQHF. The CDR3 DNA reads as TGTGCCAGTAGTACCACGGACGGGACAAGGAACCAGCCCCAGCATTTT.

The chain is built from TRBV7-9 and TRBJ2-1; D perhaps matches TRBD1 (6 bases). The CDR3 runs to 13 residues. Germline-derived CDR1 and CDR2 are SEHNR and FQNEAQ (reference sequence). V shed 5 bases and J shed 10 bases, with 15 bases lying between them. CDR3 residues: CASSSASGTEQFF. In DNA, the CDR3 is TGTGCCAGCAGCAGTGCCTCCGGGACAGAGCAGTTCTTC.

CDR3 nucleotide sequence: TGCGCCAGCAGCCAAGTACAGGGGTACAATGAGCAGTTCTTC. Translation: CASSQVQGYNEQFF. V gene TRBV4-3 combines with J gene TRBJ2-1, with 7 positions matching TRBD1. The CDR3 spans 14 residues. Germline assignment: CDR1 LGHNA and CDR2 YSLEER. V was clipped by 1 base and J by 4 bases; unmatched bases: 1.

The gene calls are TRBV27 and TRBJ2-1; TRBD1 aligns across 9 bases. CDR1 and CDR2 (germline): MNHEY, SMNVEV (reference sequence). Germline trimming cut 5 bases from V and 7 bases from J; bases unmatched to any gene: 12. CDR3 length: 16 amino acids. This chain's CDR3 is CASSTSGDRVRNEQFF. CDR3 DNA: TGTGCCAGCAGTACCTCGGGGGACAGGGTAAGAAATGAGCAGTTCTTC.

This chain connects TRBV7-6 to TRBJ1-3; D not resolved. Trimming cost V 1 base and J 0 bases, with 4 bases left between them. The CDR3 consists of 14 residues. The germline V gene has CDR1 SGHVS and CDR2 FNYEAQ. This chain's CDR3 is CASSLGNSGNTIYF. CDR3 sequence (DNA): TGTGCCAGCAGCTTAGGTAACTCTGGAAACACCATATATTTT.

The chain carries TRBV27 and TRBJ2-1; 8 bases are a match to TRBD1. The V and J ends lost 3 bases and 10 bases, in that order; junction bases with no gene match: 8. The CDR3 is made up of 14 amino acids. In germline, CDR1 is MNHEY, CDR2 SMNVEV (reference sequence). In DNA form, the CDR3 reads TGTGCCAGCAGTTTGTTCCAGGGGGCCTTGGAGCAGTTCTTC. This sequence encodes CASSLFQGALEQFF.

The chain links TRBV6-5 to TRBJ1-5; tentatively, D is TRBD1 (5 bases). The CDR3 runs to 16 residues. Germline CDR1 and CDR2: MNHEY and SVGAGI. V lost 0 bases to trimming and J lost 0 bases, with 9 bases between them. The CDR3 sequence: CASSYSGGYSNQPQHF. CDR3 nucleotide sequence: TGTGCCAGCAGTTACTCGGGGGGATATAGCAATCAGCCCCAGCATTTT.

This clone came up a few times. The chain is built from TRBV4-2 and TRBJ1-1; TRBD1 matches 7 bases. Germline CDR1 reads LGHNA; CDR2 reads YNFKEQ. V lost 3 bases and J lost 10; bases outside the gene matches: 5. This CDR3 comprises 12 residues. The CDR3 DNA reads TGTGCCAGCAGCCAGACTACAGGGGTAGCTTTCTTT. It specifies CASSQTTGVAFF.

The chain combines TRBV4-1 with TRBJ2-1; the D gene is possibly TRBD2 (5 bases). Germline lookup yields CDR1 MGHRA and CDR2 YSYEKL. CDR3 length equals 14 residues. V lost 6 bases and J 0 bases, leaving 9 bases between the germline ends. CDR3 amino acids: CASRRDSSYNEQFF. CDR3 DNA: TGCGCCAGCAGACGGGATTCCTCCTACAATGAGCAGTTCTTC.

This clone was counted a single time. This rearrangement joins TRBV6-5 to TRBJ1-1; D uncertain. The CDR3 covers 12 residues. Trimming left V 6 bases short and J 3 bases short, with 8 bases between. Germline CDR1 MNHEY, CDR2 SVGAGI. The CDR3, as DNA: TGTGCCAGCAGGACTTCGGACACTGAAGCTTTCTTT. This codes for CASRTSDTEAFF.

The rearrangement uses TRBV29-1 and TRBJ2-1; TRBD2 aligns across 11 bases. V dropped 3 bases and J dropped 0; count of bases not matched to a gene: 4. This CDR3 is 16 amino acids long. From germline, CDR1 is SQVTM and CDR2 ANQGSEA. As DNA, the CDR3 is TGCAGCGTTGATGTACTAGCGGGGGTCTCCTACAATGAGCAGTTCTTC. It codes for CSVDVLAGVSYNEQFF.

This chain joins TRBV7-8 and TRBJ2-1; D is possibly TRBD2 (6 bases). CDR1 is SGHVS, CDR2 FQNEAQ, per germline. Trimming stripped 1 base from V and 7 bases from J, with 11 bases between. This CDR3 is built from 14 residues. CDR3 DNA sequence: TGTGCCAGCAGCTTAGAGGCGGGATGGAATGAGCAGTTCTTC. It is translated as CASSLEAGWNEQFF.

J is TRBJ1-5 and V is TRBV6-6, with 10 bases identical to TRBD1. Germline-derived CDR1 and CDR2 are MNHNY and SVGAGI (reference sequence). V trimming: 6 bases; J trimming: 1 base; junction bases outside the gene matches: 3. The CDR3 is 15 amino acids. In DNA form, the CDR3 reads TGTGCCAGCAGGCGGGACAGGGGAAGCAATCAGCCCCAGCATTTT. Translating gives CASRRDRGSNQPQHF.